Listed below are T cell receptor beta chains from one sample, sequenced in a study of cytomegalovirus exposure and HLA in healthy donors. This table comes from immunoSEQ multiplex PCR, and its TCRdb copy is limited to in-frame clones, with some not included. The data hold around 150,000 clones, with roughly four fifths observed a single time. Sequenced material: PBMCs. The receptors derive from a man aged 18 to 30 in good health and CMV-seronegative. The CDR3 runs from the conserved cysteine through the conserved F or W. A D gene is named only where the DNA matches it firmly. Some rows have no size entry. The others give once, few or many, or a class for an expanded clone.

v_gene	j_gene	abundance	d_gene	CDR3nt	CDR3aa
TRBV27	TRBJ2-7	NA	TRBD1	TGTGCCAGCAGTTTAGTTGGGGACAGGGTTGGAGTCGTTCAGTACTTC	CASSLVGDRVGVVQYF
TRBV27	TRBJ1-6	once	NA	TGTGCCAGCAGTCGGGGGGCGTCCTATAATTCACCCCTCCACTTT	CASSRGASYNSPLHF
TRBV27	TRBJ2-3	NA	TRBD2	TGTGCCAGCAGTTTATGGGGGCTTCGCGGGCTAGCGGGCTCAACTAGCACAGATACGCAGTATTTT	CASSLWGLRGLAGSTSTDTQYF
TRBV7-2	TRBJ2-1	once	TRBD2	TGTGCCAGCAGCCCAGAGGGGCGGGGGAACTACAATGAGCAGTTCTTC	CASSPEGRGNYNEQFF
TRBV5-6	TRBJ1-2	NA	NA	TGTGCCAGCAGCTTGGCCACCGGGTCGGGTGGCTACACCTTC	CASSLATGSGGYTF
TRBV29-1	TRBJ2-7	NA	NA	TGCAGCGCAGGCACCGCCTACGAGCAGTACTTC	CSAGTAYEQYF
TRBV4-3	TRBJ2-7	NA	TRBD1	TGCGCCAGCAGCCAAGAGGTCGGACAGGGGGGCTACGAGCAGTACTTC	CASSQEVGQGGYEQYF
TRBV6-4	TRBJ2-6	NA	TRBD2	TGTGCCAGCAGTGACTCGACTAGCGGGAGCTCTGGGGCCAACGTCCTGACTTTC	CASSDSTSGSSGANVLTF
TRBV27	TRBJ2-7	few	TRBD2	TGTGCCAGCAGTTTAACTAGCGGAATTTCCTACGAGCAGTACTTC	CASSLTSGISYEQYF
TRBV5-1	TRBJ1-3	NA	NA	TGCGCCAGCAGCGCTATGGGCTTGGGGGGCTCTGGAAACACCATATATTTT	CASSAMGLGGSGNTIYF
TRBV9	TRBJ2-1	NA	TRBD2	TGTGCCAGCAGCGTGTGGCGGGGGAACAATGAGCAGTTCTTC	CASSVWRGNNEQFF
TRBV4-1	TRBJ2-2	NA	TRBD2	TGCGCCAGCAGCCAAGAGGGGGCTAGCGGGAGGGCCGTTCCCGGGGAGCTGTTTTTT	CASSQEGASGRAVPGELFF
TRBV7-8	TRBJ1-6	NA	TRBD1	TGTGCCAGCAGCTCGACAGGGGTTGGTTCACCCCTCCACTTT	CASSSTGVGSPLHF
TRBV7-2	TRBJ2-3	NA	TRBD2	TGTGCCAGCAGCTCCACTGCCCTAGCGGGAATTGGCACAGATACGCAGTATTTT	CASSSTALAGIGTDTQYF
TRBV6-6	TRBJ1-2	NA	TRBD1	TGTGCCAGCAGTTACTCGGCGGACAGGGGCTACTACACCTTC	CASSYSADRGYYTF
TRBV7-6	TRBJ2-5	NA	NA	TGTGCCAGCAGCTTAGGCGGGACCGCGACCCAGTACTTC	CASSLGGTATQYF
TRBV5-1	TRBJ2-1	NA	TRBD2	TGCGCCAGCAGCTTGGTGGTCCTAGCGGGACAAGCGGGTGAGCAGTTCTTC	CASSLVVLAGQAGEQFF
TRBV6-5	TRBJ2-7	NA	TRBD2	TGTGCCAGCACGACGGGGGGGCGTCGCGAGCAGTACTTC	CASTTGGRREQYF
TRBV7-9	TRBJ2-7	NA	NA	TGTTCCAGCAGCTTGGGGGGGGCTTACTCCTACGAGCAGTACTTC	CSSSLGGAYSYEQYF
TRBV5-1	TRBJ1-1	NA	TRBD1	TGCGCCAGCAACACCGGGACAGGGGGCTGGACTGAAGCTTTCTTT	CASNTGTGGWTEAFF
TRBV9	TRBJ2-7	NA	TRBD2	TGTGCCAGCAGCTTGCGGGGGGAGGACTCCTACGAGCAGTACTTC	CASSLRGEDSYEQYF
TRBV29-1	TRBJ1-5	once	NA	TGCAGCGCTACGACAGGCAATAGCAATCAGCCCCAGCATTTT	CSATTGNSNQPQHF
TRBV6-5	TRBJ2-7	few	TRBD2	TGTGCTGCTCACGGGGGGAGTGGCTACGAGCAGTACTTC	CAAHGGSGYEQYF
TRBV5-1	TRBJ2-1	NA	NA	TGCGCCAGCAGCTTTGGAGGGGACAATGAGCAGTTCTTC	CASSFGGDNEQFF
TRBV27	TRBJ1-1	few	NA	TGTGCCAGCAGTCTAGGTAAAAGAGCTTTCTTT	CASSLGKRAFF
TRBV6-1	TRBJ2-2	NA	NA	TGTGCCAGCAGTCTACAGGTACCGAACACCGGGGAGCTGTTTTTT	CASSLQVPNTGELFF
TRBV7-2	TRBJ1-5	few	NA	TGTGCCAGCAGCTTAGGGGGGGACTGGATCCACAATCAGCCCCAGCATTTT	CASSLGGDWIHNQPQHF
TRBV6-5	TRBJ2-2	NA	NA	TGTGCCAGCAGTTTTGGCAGGGATAAAAGCGGGGAGCTGTTTTTT	CASSFGRDKSGELFF
TRBV11-3	TRBJ2-2	NA	NA	TGTGCCAGCAGCTTAACTGTATGGCCCCGAGGAGACACCGGGGAGCTGTTTTTT	CASSLTVWPRGDTGELFF